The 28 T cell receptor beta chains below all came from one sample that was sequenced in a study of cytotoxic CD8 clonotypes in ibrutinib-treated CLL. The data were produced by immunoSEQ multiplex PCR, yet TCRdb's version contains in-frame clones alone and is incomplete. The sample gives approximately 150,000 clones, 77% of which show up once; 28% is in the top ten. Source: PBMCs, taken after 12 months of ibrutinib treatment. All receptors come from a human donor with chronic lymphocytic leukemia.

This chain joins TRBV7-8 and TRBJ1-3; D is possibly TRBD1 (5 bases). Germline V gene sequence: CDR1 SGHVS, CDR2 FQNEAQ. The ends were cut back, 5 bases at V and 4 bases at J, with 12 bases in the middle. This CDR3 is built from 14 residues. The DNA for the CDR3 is TGTGCCAGCAGCCGCTCGGGGGTAGGAAACACCATATATTTT. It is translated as CASSRSGVGNTIYF.

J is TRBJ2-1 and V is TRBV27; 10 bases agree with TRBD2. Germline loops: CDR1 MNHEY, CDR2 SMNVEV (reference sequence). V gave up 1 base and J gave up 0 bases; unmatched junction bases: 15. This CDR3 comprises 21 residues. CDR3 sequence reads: CASSLFSSRGLALSSYNEQFF. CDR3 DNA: TGTGCCAGCAGTTTATTCTCAAGTAGGGGACTAGCGCTAAGCTCCTACAATGAGCAGTTCTTC.

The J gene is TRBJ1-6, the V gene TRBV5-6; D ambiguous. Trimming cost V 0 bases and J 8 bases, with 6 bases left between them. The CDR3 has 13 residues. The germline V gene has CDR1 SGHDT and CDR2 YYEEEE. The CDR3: CASSLGLYSPLHF. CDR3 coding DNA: TGTGCCAGCAGCTTGGGTCTTTATTCACCCCTCCACTTT.

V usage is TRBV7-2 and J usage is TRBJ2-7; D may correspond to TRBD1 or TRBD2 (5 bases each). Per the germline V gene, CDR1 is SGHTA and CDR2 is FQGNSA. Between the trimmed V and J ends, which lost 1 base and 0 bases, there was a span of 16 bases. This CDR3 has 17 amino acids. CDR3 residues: CASSLVGVGRSSYEQYF. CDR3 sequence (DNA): TGTGCCAGCAGCTTAGTGGGGGTCGGCCGGAGCTCCTACGAGCAGTACTTC.

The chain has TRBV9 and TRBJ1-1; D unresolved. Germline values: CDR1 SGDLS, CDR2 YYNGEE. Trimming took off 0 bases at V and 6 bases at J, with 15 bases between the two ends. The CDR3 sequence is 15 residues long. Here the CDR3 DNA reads TGTGCCAGCAGCGTAGGGGTGGATATAATCTCTGAAGCTTTCTTT. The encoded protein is CASSVGVDIISEAFF.

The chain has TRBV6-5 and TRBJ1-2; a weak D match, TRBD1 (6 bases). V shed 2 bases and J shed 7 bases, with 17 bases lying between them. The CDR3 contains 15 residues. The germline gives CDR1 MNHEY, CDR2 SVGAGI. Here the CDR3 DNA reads TGTGCCAGCAGTTACACCAGGGGCCTTGAAAGTGGCTACACCTTC. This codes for CASSYTRGLESGYTF.

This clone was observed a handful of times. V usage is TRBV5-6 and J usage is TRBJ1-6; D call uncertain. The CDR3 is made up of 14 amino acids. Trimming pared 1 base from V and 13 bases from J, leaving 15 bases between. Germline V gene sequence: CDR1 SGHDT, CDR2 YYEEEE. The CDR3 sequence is CASSLSLEGSPLHF. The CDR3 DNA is TGTGCCAGCAGCTTGTCCCTTGAGGGTTCCCCCCTCCACTTT. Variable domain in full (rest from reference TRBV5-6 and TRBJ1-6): DAGVTQSPTHLIKTRGQQVTLRCSPKSGHDTVSWYQQALGQGPQFIFQYYEEEERQRGNFPDRFSGHQFPNYSSELNVNALLLGDSALYLCASSLSLEGSPLHFGNGTRLTVT.

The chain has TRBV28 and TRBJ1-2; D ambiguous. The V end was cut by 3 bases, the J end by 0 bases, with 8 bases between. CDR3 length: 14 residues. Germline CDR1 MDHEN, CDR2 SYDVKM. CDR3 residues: CASSLPGSNYGYTF. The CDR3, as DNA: TGTGCCAGCAGTTTGCCTGGCTCTAACTATGGCTACACCTTC.

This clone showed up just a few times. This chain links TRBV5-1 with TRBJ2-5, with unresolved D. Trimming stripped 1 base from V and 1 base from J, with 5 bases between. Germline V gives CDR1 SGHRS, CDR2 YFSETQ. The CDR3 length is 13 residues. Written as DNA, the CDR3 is TGCGCCAGCAGCTTGCACGGCCAAGAGACCCAGTACTTC. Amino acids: CASSLHGQETQYF.

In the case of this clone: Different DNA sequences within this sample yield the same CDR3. CDR3 region: CASSLGGGRETQYF. The CDR3 bases are TGTGCCAGCAGCTTAGGTGGGGGCCGGGAGACCCAGTACTTC. The genes are TRBV7-9 and TRBJ2-5; a weak D match, TRBD1 (6 bases). Trimming removed 1 base from V and 5 bases from J, with 11 bases in between. The CDR3 spans 14 residues. From germline, CDR1 is SEHNR and CDR2 FQNEAQ (reference sequence).

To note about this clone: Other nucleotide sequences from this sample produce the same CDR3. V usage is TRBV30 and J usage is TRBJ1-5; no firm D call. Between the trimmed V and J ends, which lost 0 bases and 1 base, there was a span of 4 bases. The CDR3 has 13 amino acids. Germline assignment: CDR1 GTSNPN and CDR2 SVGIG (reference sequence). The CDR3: CAWSVRSNQPQHF. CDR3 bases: TGTGCCTGGAGTGTGAGGAGCAATCAGCCCCAGCATTTT. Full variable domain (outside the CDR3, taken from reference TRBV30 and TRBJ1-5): SQTIHQWPATLVQPVGSPLSLECTVEGTSNPNLYWYRQAAGRGLQLLFYSVGIGQISSEVPQNLSASRPQDRQFILSSKKLLLSDSGFYLCAWSVRSNQPQHFGDGTRLSIL.

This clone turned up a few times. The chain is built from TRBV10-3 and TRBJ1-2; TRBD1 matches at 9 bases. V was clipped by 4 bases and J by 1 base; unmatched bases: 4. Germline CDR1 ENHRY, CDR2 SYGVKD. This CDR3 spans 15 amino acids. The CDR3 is CAISGGQGHNYGYTF. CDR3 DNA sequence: TGTGCCATCAGTGGTGGACAGGGGCATAACTATGGCTACACCTTC.

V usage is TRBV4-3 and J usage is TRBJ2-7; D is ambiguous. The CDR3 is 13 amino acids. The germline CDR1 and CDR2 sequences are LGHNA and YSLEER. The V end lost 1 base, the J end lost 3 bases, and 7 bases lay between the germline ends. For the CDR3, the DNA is TGCGCCAGCAGCCAAGTTCCGTACTACGAGCAGTACTTC. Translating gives CASSQVPYYEQYF.

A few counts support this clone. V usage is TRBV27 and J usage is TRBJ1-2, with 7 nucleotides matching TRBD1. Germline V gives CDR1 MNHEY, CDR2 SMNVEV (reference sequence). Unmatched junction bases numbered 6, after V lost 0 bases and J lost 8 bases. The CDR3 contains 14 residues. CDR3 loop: CASSLSGTASGYTF. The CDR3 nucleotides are TGTGCCAGCAGTTTATCCGGGACAGCAAGCGGCTACACCTTC.

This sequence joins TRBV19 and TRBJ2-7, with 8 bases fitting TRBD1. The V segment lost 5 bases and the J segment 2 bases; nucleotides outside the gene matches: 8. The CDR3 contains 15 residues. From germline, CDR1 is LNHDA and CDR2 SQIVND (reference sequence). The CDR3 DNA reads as TGTGCCAGTAGTCCGGGCGGGACAGGTACCTACGAGCAGTACTTC. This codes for CASSPGGTGTYEQYF.

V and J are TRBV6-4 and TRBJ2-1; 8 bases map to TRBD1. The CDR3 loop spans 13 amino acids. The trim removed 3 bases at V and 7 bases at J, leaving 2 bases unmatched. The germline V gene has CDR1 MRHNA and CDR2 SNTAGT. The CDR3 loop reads CASSEQGGNEQFF. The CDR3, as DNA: TGTGCCAGCAGTGAACAGGGGGGAAATGAGCAGTTCTTC.

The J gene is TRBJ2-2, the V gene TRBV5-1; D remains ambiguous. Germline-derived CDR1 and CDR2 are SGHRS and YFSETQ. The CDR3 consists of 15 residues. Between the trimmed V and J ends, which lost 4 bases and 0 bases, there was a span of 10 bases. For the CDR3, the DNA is TGCGCCAGCAGCCCGGCCGTCCCGAACACCGGGGAGCTGTTTTTT. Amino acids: CASSPAVPNTGELFF.

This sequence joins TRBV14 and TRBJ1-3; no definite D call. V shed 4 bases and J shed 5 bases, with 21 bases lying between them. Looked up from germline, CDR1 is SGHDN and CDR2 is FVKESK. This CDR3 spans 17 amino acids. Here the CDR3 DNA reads TGTGCCAGCAGCCTAGATAAAACAGCTGTTCTCCGAAACACCATATATTTT. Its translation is CASSLDKTAVLRNTIYF.

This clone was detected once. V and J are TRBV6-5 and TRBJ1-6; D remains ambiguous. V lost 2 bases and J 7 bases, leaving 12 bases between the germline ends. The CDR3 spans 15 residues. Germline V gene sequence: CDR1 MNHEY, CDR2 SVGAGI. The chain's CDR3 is CASSYRRVLNSPLHF. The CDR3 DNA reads TGTGCCAGCAGTTACCGCCGGGTCCTAAATTCACCCCTCCACTTT.

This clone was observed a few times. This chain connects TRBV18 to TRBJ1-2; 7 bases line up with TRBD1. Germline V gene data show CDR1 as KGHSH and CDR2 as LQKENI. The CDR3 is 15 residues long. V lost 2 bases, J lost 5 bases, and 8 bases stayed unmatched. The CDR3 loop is CASSPGDSSPYGYTF. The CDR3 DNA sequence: TGTGCCAGCTCACCAGGGGACAGCTCACCATATGGCTACACCTTC.

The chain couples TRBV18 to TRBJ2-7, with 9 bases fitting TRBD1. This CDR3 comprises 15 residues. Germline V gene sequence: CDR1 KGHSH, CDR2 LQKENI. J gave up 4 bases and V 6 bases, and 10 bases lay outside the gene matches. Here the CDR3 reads CASSDRGPIPYEQYF. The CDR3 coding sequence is TGTGCCAGCTCGGACAGGGGTCCGATTCCTTACGAGCAGTACTTC.

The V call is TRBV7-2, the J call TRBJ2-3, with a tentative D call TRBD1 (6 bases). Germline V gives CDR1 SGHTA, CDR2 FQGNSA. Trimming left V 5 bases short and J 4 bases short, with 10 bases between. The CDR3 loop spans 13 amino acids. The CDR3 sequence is CASSEQGADTQYF. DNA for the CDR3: TGTGCCAGCAGCGAACAGGGAGCAGATACGCAGTATTTT.

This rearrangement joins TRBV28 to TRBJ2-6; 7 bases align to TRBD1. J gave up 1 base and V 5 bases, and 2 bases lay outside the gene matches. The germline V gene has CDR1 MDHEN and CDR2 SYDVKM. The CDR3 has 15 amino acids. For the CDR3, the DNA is TGTGCCAGCAGTCTACAGGGGTCTGGGGCCAACGTCCTGACTTTC. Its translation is CASSLQGSGANVLTF.

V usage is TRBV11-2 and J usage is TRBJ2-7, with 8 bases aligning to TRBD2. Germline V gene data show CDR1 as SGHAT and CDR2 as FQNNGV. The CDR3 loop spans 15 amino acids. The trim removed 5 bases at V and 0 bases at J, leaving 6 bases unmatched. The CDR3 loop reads CASSITSGASYEQYF. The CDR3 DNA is TGTGCCAGCAGCATTACTAGCGGTGCCTCCTACGAGCAGTACTTC.

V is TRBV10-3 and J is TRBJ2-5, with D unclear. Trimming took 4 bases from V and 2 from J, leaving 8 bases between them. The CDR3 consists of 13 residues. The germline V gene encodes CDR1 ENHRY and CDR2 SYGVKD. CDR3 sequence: CAISVQWQETQYF. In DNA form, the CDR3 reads TGTGCCATCAGTGTACAGTGGCAAGAGACCCAGTACTTC.

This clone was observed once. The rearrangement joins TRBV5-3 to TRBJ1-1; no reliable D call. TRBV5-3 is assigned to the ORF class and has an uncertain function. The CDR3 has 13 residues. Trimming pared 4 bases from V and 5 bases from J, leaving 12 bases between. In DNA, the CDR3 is TGTGCCAGAAGCCCAACTGGAGGGACTGAAGCTTTCTTT. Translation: CARSPTGGTEAFF.

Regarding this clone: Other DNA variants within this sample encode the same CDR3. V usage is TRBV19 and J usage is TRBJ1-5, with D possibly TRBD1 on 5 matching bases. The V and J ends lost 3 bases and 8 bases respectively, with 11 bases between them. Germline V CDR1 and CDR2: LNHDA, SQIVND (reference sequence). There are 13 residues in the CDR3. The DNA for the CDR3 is TGTGCCAGTAGTATTCCGGGGCCCAAGCCCCAGCATTTT. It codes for CASSIPGPKPQHF.

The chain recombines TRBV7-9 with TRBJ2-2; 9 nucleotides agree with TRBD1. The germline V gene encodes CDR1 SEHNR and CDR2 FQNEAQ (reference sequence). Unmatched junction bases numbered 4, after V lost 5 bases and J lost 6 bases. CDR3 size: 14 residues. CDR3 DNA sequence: TGTGCCAGCAGCACGCGGACAGGGGCCGGGGAGCTGTTTTTT. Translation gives CASSTRTGAGELFF. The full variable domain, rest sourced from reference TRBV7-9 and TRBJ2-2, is DTGVSQNPRHKITKRGQNVTFRCDPISEHNRLYWYRQTLGQGPEFLTYFQNEAQLEKSRLLSDRFSAERPKGSFSTLEIQRTEQGDSAMYLCASSTRTGAGELFFGEGSRLTVL.